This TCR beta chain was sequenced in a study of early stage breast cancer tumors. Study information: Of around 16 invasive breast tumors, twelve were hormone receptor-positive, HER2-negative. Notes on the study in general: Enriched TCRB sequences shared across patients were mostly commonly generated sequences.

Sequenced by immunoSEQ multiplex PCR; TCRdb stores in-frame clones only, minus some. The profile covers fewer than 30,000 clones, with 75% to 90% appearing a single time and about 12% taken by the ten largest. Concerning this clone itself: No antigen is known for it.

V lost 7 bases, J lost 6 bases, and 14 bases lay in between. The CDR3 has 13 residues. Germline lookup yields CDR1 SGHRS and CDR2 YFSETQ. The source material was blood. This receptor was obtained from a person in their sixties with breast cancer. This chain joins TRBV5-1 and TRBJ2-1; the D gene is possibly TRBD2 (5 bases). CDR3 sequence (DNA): TGCGCCAGCGGTGTAACTGGAGGCAATGAGCAGTTCTTC. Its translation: CASGVTGGNEQFF.